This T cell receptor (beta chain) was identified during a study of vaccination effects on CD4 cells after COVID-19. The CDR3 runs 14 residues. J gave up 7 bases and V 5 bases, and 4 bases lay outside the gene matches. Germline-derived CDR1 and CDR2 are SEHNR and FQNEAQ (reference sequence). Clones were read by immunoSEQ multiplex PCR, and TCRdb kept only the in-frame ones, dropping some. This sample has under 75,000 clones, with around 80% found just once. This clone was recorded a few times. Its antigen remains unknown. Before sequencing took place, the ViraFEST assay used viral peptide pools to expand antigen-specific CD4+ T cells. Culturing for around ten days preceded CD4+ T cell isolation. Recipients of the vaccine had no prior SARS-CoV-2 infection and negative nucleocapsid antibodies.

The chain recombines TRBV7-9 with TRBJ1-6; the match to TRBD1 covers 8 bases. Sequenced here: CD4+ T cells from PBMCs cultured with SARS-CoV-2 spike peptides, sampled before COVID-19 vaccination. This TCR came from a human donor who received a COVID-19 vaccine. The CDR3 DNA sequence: TGTGCCAGCAGCAGGACAGGGCCCAATTCACCCCTCCACTTT. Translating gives CASSRTGPNSPLHF. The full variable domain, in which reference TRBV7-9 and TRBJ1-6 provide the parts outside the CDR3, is DTGVSQNPRHKITKRGQNVTFRCDPISEHNRLYWYRQTLGQGPEFLTYFQNEAQLEKSRLLSDRFSAERPKGSFSTLEIQRTEQGDSAMYLCASSRTGPNSPLHFGNGTRLTVT.